This TCR beta chain was captured in a study of tumor T cells in aggressive B-cell lymphoma. The CDR3 extends over 15 amino acids. From germline, CDR1 is SNHLY and CDR2 FYNNEI. V lost 7 bases to trimming and J lost 7 bases; unmatched junction nucleotides: 10. Libraries were prepared by immunoSEQ multiplex PCR; TCRdb keeps only in-frame clonotypes and omits some of them. The table includes 3,000 or so clones, less than 85% detected once. Input material: tumor tissue. The receptor was derived from an adult with diffuse large B cell lymphoma. This chain connects TRBV2 to TRBJ2-1, with 10 nucleotides matching TRBD2. In nucleotides, the CDR3 is TGTGCCAGCACCTCTCTAGCGGGGGCCTTTAATGAGCAGTTCTTC. It encodes CASTSLAGAFNEQFF.